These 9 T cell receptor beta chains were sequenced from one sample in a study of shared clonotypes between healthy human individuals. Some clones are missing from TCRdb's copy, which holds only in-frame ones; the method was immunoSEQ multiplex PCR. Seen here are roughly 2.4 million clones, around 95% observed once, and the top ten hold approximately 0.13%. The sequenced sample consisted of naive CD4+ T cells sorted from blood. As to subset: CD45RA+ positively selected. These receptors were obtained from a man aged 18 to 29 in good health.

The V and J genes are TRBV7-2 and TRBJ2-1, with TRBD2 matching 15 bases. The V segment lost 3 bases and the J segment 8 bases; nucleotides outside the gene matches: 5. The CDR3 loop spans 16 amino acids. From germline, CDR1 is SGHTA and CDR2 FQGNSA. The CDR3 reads CASSFPGLAGGHEQFF. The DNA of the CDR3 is TGTGCCAGCAGCTTTCCGGGACTAGCGGGAGGACATGAGCAGTTCTTC.

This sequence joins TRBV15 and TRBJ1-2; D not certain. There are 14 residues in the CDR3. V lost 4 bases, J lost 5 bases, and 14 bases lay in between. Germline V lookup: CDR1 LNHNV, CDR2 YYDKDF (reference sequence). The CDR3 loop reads CATSNGRTRYGYTF. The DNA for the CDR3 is TGTGCCACCAGCAATGGACGGACCAGATATGGCTACACCTTC.

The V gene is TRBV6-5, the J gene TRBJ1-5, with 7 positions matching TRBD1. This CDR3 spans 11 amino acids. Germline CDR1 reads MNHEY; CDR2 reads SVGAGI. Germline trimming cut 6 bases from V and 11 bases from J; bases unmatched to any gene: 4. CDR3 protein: CASSSGGTQHF. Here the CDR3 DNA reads TGTGCCAGCAGCTCAGGGGGGACCCAGCATTTT.

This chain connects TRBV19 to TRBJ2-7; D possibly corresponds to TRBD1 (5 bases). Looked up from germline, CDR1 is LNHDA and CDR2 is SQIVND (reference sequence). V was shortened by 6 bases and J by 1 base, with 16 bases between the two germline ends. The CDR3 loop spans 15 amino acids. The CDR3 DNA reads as TGTGCCAGTAGATCCAGGGTCCTGGGGTCCTACGAGCAGTACTTC. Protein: CASRSRVLGSYEQYF.

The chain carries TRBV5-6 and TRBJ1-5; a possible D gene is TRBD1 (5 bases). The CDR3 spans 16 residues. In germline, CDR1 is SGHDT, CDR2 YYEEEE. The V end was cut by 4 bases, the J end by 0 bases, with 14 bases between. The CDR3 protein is CASSRGTEYSNQPQHF. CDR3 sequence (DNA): TGTGCCAGCAGCCGGGGGACGGAATATAGCAATCAGCCCCAGCATTTT.

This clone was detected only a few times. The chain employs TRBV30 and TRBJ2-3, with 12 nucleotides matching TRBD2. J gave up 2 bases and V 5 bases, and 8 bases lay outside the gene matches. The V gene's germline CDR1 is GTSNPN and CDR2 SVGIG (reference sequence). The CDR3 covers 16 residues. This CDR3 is CAWQGGLAGYTDTQYF. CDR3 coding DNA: TGTGCCTGGCAAGGCGGACTAGCGGGATACACAGATACGCAGTATTTT.

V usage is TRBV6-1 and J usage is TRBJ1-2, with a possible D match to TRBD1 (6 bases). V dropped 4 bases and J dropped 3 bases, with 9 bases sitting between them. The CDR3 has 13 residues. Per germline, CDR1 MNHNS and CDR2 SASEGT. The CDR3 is CASSVDRYYGYTF. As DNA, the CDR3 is TGTGCCAGCAGTGTGGACAGATACTATGGCTACACCTTC.

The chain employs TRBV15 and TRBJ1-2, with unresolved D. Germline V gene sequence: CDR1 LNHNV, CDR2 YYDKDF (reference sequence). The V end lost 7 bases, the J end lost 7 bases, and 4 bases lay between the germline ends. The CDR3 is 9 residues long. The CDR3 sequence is CATNGGYTF. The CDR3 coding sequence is TGTGCCACCAACGGTGGCTACACCTTC.

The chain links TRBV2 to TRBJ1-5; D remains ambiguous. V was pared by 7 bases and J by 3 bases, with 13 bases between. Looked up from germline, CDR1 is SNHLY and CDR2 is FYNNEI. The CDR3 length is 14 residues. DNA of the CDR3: TGTGCCAGCACCCCCCGGGCAGTCAATCAGCCCCAGCATTTT. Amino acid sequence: CASTPRAVNQPQHF. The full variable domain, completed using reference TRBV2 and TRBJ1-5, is EPEVTQTPSHQVTQMGQEVILRCVPISNHLYFYWYRQILGQKVEFLVSFYNNEISEKSEIFDDQFSVERPDGSNFTLKIRSTKLEDSAMYFCASTPRAVNQPQHFGDGTRLSIL.